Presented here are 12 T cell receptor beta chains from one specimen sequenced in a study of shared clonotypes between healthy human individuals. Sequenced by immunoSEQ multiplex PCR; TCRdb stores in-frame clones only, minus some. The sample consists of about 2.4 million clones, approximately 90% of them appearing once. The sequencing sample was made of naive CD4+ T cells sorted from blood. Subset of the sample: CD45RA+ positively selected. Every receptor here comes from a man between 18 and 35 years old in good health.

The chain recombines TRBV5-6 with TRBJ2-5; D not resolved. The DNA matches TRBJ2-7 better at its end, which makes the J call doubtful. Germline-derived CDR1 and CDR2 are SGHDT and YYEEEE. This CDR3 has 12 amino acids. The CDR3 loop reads CASSLTDYEQYF. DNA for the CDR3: TGTGCCAGCAGCTTGACAGACTACGAGCAGTACTTC.

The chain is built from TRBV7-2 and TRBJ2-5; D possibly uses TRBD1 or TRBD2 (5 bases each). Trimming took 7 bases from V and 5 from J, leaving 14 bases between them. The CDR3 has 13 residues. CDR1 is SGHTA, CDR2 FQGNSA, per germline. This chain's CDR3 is CASTPGPQETQYF. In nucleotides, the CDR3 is TGTGCCAGCACCCCGGGGCCCCAGGAGACCCAGTACTTC.

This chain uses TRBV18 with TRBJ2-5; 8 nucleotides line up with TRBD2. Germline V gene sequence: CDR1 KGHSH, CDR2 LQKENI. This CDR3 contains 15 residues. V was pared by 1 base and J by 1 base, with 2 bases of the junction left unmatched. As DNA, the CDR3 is TGTGCCAGCTCACCACTCGGACTAGCCCAAGAGACCCAGTACTTC. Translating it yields CASSPLGLAQETQYF.

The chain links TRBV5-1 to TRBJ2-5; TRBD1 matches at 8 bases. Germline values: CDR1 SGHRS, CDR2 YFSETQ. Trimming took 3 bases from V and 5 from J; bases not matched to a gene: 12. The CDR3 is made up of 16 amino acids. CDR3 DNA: TGCGCCAGCAGCTCGGATCCGGCAGGGGGCACGGAGACCCAGTACTTC. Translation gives CASSSDPAGGTETQYF.

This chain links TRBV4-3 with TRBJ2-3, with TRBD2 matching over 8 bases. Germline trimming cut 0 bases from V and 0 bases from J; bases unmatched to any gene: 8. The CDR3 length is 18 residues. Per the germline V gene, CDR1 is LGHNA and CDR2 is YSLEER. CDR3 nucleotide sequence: TGCGCCAGCAGCCAAGAGGTCCTAGCGGGCCTTAGCACAGATACGCAGTATTTT. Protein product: CASSQEVLAGLSTDTQYF.

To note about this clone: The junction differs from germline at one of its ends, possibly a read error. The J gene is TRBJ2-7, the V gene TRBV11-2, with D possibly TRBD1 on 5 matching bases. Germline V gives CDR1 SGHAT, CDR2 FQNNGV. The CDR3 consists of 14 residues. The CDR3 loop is CTSSLEAGYYEQYF. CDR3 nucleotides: TGTACCAGCAGCTTAGAGGCAGGGTATTACGAGCAGTACTTC.

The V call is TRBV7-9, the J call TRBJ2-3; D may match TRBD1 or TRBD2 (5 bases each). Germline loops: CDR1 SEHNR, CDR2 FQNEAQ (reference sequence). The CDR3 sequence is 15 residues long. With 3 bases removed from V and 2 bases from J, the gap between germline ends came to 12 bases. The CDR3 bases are TGTGCCAGCAGCTTCCGGAGAGGGGCCACAGATACGCAGTATTTT. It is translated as CASSFRRGATDTQYF.

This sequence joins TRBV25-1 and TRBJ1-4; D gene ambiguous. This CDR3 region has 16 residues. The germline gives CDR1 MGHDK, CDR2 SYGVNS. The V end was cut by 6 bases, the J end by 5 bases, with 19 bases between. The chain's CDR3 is CASSRPTQRGNEKLFF. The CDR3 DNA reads TGTGCCAGCAGCCGGCCCACTCAACGGGGAAATGAAAAACTGTTTTTT.

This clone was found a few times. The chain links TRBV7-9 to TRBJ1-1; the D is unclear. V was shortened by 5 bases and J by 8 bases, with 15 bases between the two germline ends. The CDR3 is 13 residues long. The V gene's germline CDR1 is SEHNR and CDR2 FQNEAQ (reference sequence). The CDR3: CASSPDWRPEAFF. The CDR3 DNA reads TGTGCCAGCAGCCCCGACTGGCGGCCCGAAGCTTTCTTT.

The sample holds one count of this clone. CDR3 protein: CASRLSGQMTGANVLTF. The CDR3 nucleotides read TGTGCCAGCAGACTCTCGGGACAGATGACTGGGGCCAACGTCCTGACTTTC. This sequence joins TRBV27 and TRBJ2-6; 7 bases align to TRBD1. The junction had 10 bases not matched to a gene; V was cut back by 6 bases and J by 2 bases. Per germline, CDR1 MNHEY and CDR2 SMNVEV (reference sequence). The CDR3 has 17 residues. The variable domain in full, completed from reference TRBV27 and TRBJ2-6, reads EAQVTQNPRYLITVTGKKLTVTCSQNMNHEYMSWYRQDPGLGLRQIYYSMNVEVTDKGDVPEGYKVSRKEKRNFPLILESPSPNQTSLYFCASRLSGQMTGANVLTFGAGSRLTVL.

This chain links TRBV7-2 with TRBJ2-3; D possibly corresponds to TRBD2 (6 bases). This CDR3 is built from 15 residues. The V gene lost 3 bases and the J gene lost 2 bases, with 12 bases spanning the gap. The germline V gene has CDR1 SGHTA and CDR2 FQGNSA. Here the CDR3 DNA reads TGTGCCAGCAGCTTGGGGACTCTTATCACAGATACGCAGTATTTT. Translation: CASSLGTLITDTQYF.

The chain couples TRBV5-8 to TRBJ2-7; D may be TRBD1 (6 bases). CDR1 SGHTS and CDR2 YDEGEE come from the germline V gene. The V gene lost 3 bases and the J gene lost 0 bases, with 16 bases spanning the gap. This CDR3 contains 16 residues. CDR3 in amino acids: CASSSDRRRNSYEQYF. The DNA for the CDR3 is TGTGCCAGCAGCTCTGACAGGCGTCGCAACTCCTACGAGCAGTACTTC.